The entry below describes one T cell receptor beta chain. This receptor's antigen is unknown. No qualities accompany the bases; no much larger clone lies one base away. This specimen belongs to a study of cytotoxic CD8 clonotypes in ibrutinib-treated CLL (dated by TCRdb to the early 2020s). Background for the entire study: In this cohort, some 14 patients were treatment-naive and ten to eleven were relapsed/refractory, while roughly 17 had unmutated IGHV. Partial responses were observed in about 25 patients and complete responses in 2; after a median follow-up of 68 months, remission was maintained in 14 patients and progression was observed in approximately 12. Samples at response were collected after a median of about twelve months of treatment, with a range of about 6 to 36 months. On average, each sample yielded roughly 260,000 productive templates and roughly 95,000 productive rearrangements. Of the 86 people in the trial, about 27 had longitudinal samples available. Cryopreserved peripheral blood mononuclear cells were collected at three points: before therapy, at response, and at either sustained remission or disease progression. Patients were still on ibrutinib when every remission and progressive disease sample was collected.

On a MiSeq, deep resolution sequencing aimed for a depth between 1 in 1 million and 1 in 200,000 T cells, with each clonotype covered 10x on average. The immunoSEQ hsTCRB Kit was used to generate the TCR beta libraries. The study's own analysis went as follows. Data were analyzed with ImmunoSEQ Data Assistant and ImmunoSEQ Analyzer, with V, D and J genes assigned per IMGT definitions. Clonality, which ranges from 0 to 1, was calculated by subtracting the normalized Shannon entropy of productive rearrangement frequencies from one. Public clonotype analysis was restricted to overrepresented clonotypes comprising at least 0.05% of each patient's repertoire. About a dozen age-matched healthy donor repertoires from immuneACCESS served as clonality controls. What TCRdb holds here is the immuneACCESS table cut down to in-frame rearrangements. Part of the clones is not present; checked against another copy, under half of the missing clones reflect an unresolved V gene, and the others are unexplained. The V and J calls and the clone size are those of that table, but D and trimming were determined from the DNA. The sample table records about 49,000 clones; roughly 53% of these occur just once. 30% to 35% of the sample is in the top ten clones.

The germline V gene (reference sequence) provides CDR1 MNHEY and CDR2 SMNVEV. The CDR3 covers 14 residues, taking in both the cysteine and the phenylalanine. Only CDR3 DNA is held: 42 bases, read in frame from base 1. The germline V end is reduced by 2 bases and the J end by 1 base; junction bases left unmatched: 2. The time point tag for this specimen amounts to: approximately twelve months on ibrutinib. For TCR beta library preparation, 1.5 to 2 micrograms of genomic DNA was extracted from cryopreserved PBMCs. High-throughput TCR beta sequencing was performed on longitudinal blood samples from CLL patients receiving ibrutinib monotherapy. The patients were enrolled in a single-center, open-label phase 2 trial of ibrutinib monotherapy. Results and caveats for the whole study, not just this receptor: Public clonotypes were rare and either shrank or stayed stable during treatment, and the rise in clonality at ibrutinib response reflected expansion of private clonotypes. Lymph node repertoires were not examined, and the timing of sampling was not matched between patients in sustained remission and those whose disease progressed. Baseline clonality was found to be higher than that of age-matched healthy donors and was strongly correlated with circulating CD8+ T-cell counts. Clonality rose at ibrutinib response, remained stable during sustained remission, and dropped back toward baseline at progression.

The clonotype comes from a human donor with chronic lymphocytic leukemia. This chain is built from TRBV27 and TRBJ2-7, with 7 central nucleotides matching TRBD2. This material consisted of PBMCs, taken after 12 months of ibrutinib treatment. Here is the DNA: TGTGCCAGCAGTTTAAGCGGGAATTCCTACGAGCAGTACTTC. It translates to CASSLSGNSYEQYF.